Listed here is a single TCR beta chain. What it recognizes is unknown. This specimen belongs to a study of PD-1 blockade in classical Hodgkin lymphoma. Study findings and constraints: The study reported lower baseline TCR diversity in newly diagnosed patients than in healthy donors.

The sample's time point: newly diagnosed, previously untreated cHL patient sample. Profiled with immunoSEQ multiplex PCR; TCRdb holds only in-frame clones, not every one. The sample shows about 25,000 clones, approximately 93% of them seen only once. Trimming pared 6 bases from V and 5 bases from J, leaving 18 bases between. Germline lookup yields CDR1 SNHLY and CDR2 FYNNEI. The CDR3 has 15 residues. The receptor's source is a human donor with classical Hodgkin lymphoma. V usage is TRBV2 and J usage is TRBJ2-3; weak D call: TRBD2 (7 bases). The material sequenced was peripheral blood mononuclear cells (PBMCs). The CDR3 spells CASRLGGPRRDTQYF. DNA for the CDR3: TGTGCCAGCAGGCTGGGGGGGCCCCGGAGAGATACGCAGTATTTT.